What follows is one T cell receptor (beta chain) and its context. The antigen remains unidentified. The read ends 3 residues before the CDR3 terminus; that terminus is restored from the germline J gene. This record comes from a study of T cell clonality in common variable immunodeficiency. Study-wide results and caveats: In common variable immunodeficiency, TCR beta chains reportedly carried fewer deletions and N-nucleotide insertions. Fewer TCRbeta clones were shared among CVID subjects than controls. TCRbeta clonality was increased in CVID versus healthy controls.

No CVID subject was ill or on immunomodulatory drugs when sampled. Germline V gene data show CDR1 as SNHLY and CDR2 as FYNNEI. V shed 6 bases, J shed 8 bases, and the junction held 10 bases outside the gene matches. There are 15 residues in the CDR3. The data were produced by immunoSEQ multiplex PCR, yet TCRdb's version contains in-frame clones alone and is incomplete. This sample has fewer than 15,000 clones, each found more than once. The sequence was obtained from a human donor with common variable immunodeficiency. The chain has TRBV2 and TRBJ2-1, with TRBD2 identical over 10 bases. The sample consisted of peripheral blood mononuclear cells. This chain's CDR3 is CASRVSGGPGDEQFF. The sequenced part of the CDR3 DNA is TGTGCCAGCAGGGTTAGCGGGGGGCCGGGGGATGAG.